This passage covers 18 T cell receptor beta chains from one sample sequenced in a study of T-cell memory formation after mild COVID-19. Each CDR3 protein gets one entry after TCRdb re-called the 5' RACE reads with MiXCR. The sample records roughly 350,000 distinct CDR3 sequences, 25% to 30% being singletons. The sample consisted of PBMCs or a T cell subset sorted from them (not recorded which). Every receptor here comes from an adult woman who had mild COVID-19 (a few samples of this study predate the infection). Cell type and time point are not known.

The V call is TRBV15, the J call TRBJ2-1, with unresolved D. V was shortened by 1 base and J by 5 bases, with 18 bases between the two germline ends. The CDR3 has 17 residues. Germline V lookup: CDR1 LNHNV, CDR2 YYDKDF (reference sequence). The CDR3 DNA reads as TGTGCCACCAGCAGAGTCAACCGGCCCTACGGAAACAATGAGCAGTTCTTC. As protein: CATSRVNRPYGNNEQFF.

The V gene is TRBV7-2, the J gene TRBJ2-1; tentatively, D is TRBD1 (5 bases). The CDR3 loop spans 15 amino acids. V lost 5 bases to trimming and J lost 0 bases, with 11 bases between them. Germline CDR1 reads SGHTA; CDR2 reads FQGNSA. CDR3 residues: CASSEQASSYNEQFF. As DNA, the CDR3 is TGTGCCAGCAGCGAACAGGCGAGCTCCTACAATGAGCAGTTCTTC.

This clonotype was observed a few times. This chain connects TRBV5-6 to TRBJ1-2, with a tentative D call TRBD1 (6 bases). Germline assignment: CDR1 SGHDT and CDR2 YYEEEE. The CDR3 has 12 residues. V lost 10 bases and J lost 2, with 12 bases in between. The CDR3 region is CASRTVNYGYTF. In DNA form, the CDR3 reads TGTGCCTCTCGGACAGTCAACTATGGCTACACCTTC.

This chain links TRBV27 with TRBJ2-1, with 9 bases aligning to TRBD1. V gave up 5 bases and J gave up 4 bases; unmatched junction bases: 6. The CDR3 has 15 amino acids. Germline V lookup: CDR1 MNHEY, CDR2 SMNVEV (reference sequence). The CDR3, as DNA: TGTGCCAGCAGTAACCCGGGACAGGGTTACAATGAGCAGTTCTTC. Translating gives CASSNPGQGYNEQFF.

The chain uses TRBV29-1 and TRBJ1-1, with D possibly being TRBD1 (5 bases). V dropped 6 bases and J dropped 4 bases, with 12 bases sitting between them. Germline V gives CDR1 SQVTM, CDR2 ANQGSEA. The CDR3 sequence is 12 residues long. The CDR3 spells CSVFPTVTEAFF. The CDR3 bases are TGCAGCGTATTCCCGACAGTCACTGAAGCTTTCTTT.

V and J are TRBV6-2 or TRBV6-3 and TRBJ2-1; a possible D gene is TRBD1 (6 bases). From germline, CDR1 is MNHEY and CDR2 SVGEGT. V lost 9 bases and J lost 8, with 20 bases in between. The length of the CDR3 is 14 residues. CDR3 bases: TGTGCCAGTACCGAGGTAGGGGGTTCACATGAGCAGTTCTTC. It translates to CASTEVGGSHEQFF.

In this sample, this clonotype turned up a few times. The chain joins TRBV5-1 to TRBJ1-4; unclear D gene. V lost 5 bases and J lost 3, with 11 bases in between. Germline V gives CDR1 SGHRS, CDR2 YFSETQ. The CDR3 runs to 14 residues. As DNA, the CDR3 is TGCGCCAGCAGAGGAGGCGGATCTAATGAAAAACTGTTTTTT. Translating it yields CASRGGGSNEKLFF.

The chain has TRBV29-1 and TRBJ2-3; D is unclear. The CDR3 consists of 10 residues. Trimming pared 6 bases from V and 2 bases from J, leaving 3 bases between. CDR1 and CDR2 (germline): SQVTM, ANQGSEA. CDR3 protein: CSVLTDTQYF. DNA for the CDR3: TGCAGCGTCCTCACAGATACGCAGTATTTT.

The V and J genes are TRBV20-1 and TRBJ2-7, with D possibly matching TRBD1 (6 bases). Germline CDR1 and CDR2: DFQATT and SNEGSKA (reference sequence). This CDR3 has 13 amino acids. V dropped 3 bases and J dropped 3 bases, with 12 bases sitting between them. The CDR3 coding sequence is TGCAGTGCTAGGTCCGCCAGGGGCTACGAGCAGTACTTC. It specifies CSARSARGYEQYF.

This clonotype was detected a few times. The chain couples TRBV11-3 to TRBJ2-2; D gene uncertain. The germline gives CDR1 SGHNT, CDR2 YENEEA. The CDR3 has 15 residues. Deletions cut 6 bases from V and 1 base from J, with 12 bases between. CDR3 loop: CASRSDLRNTGELFF. The CDR3 DNA sequence: TGTGCCAGCAGGTCGGACCTGAGGAACACCGGGGAGCTGTTTTTT. Full variable domain (rest looked up from reference TRBV11-3 and TRBJ2-2): EAGVVQSPRYKIIEKKQPVAFWCNPISGHNTLYWYLQNLGQGPELLIRYENEEAVDDSQLPKDRFSAERLKGVDSTLKIQPAELGDSAVYLCASRSDLRNTGELFFGEGSRLTVL.

The genes are TRBV27 and TRBJ2-7; D may be TRBD2 (5 bases). V dropped 3 bases and J dropped 2 bases, with 14 bases sitting between them. Germline assignment: CDR1 MNHEY and CDR2 SMNVEV (reference sequence). This CDR3 contains 15 residues. CDR3 DNA sequence: TGTGCCAGCAGTTTTGCACTAGTGGGTCCCTACGAGCAGTACTTC. This encodes CASSFALVGPYEQYF.

The table lists this clonotype with many counts. This sequence joins TRBV5-1 and TRBJ1-2, with D maybe TRBD1 (6 bases). V lost 3 bases to trimming and J lost 6 bases, with 18 bases between them. The CDR3 runs 15 residues. Per the germline V gene, CDR1 is SGHRS and CDR2 is YFSETQ. The chain's CDR3 is CASSSSQGSLNGYTF. In DNA, the CDR3 is TGCGCCAGCAGCTCGAGTCAGGGGTCTCTTAATGGCTACACCTTC. The full variable domain, in which reference TRBV5-1 and TRBJ1-2 provide the parts outside the CDR3, is KAGVTQTPRYLIKTRGQQVTLSCSPISGHRSVSWYQQTPGQGLQFLFEYFSETQRNKGNFPGRFSGRQFSNSRSEMNVSTLELGDSALYLCASSSSQGSLNGYTFGSGTRLTVV.

This clonotype showed up just a few times. V and J are TRBV20-1 and TRBJ2-3; D is perhaps TRBD1 (6 bases). Trimming took off 0 bases at V and 5 bases at J, with 15 bases between the two ends. CDR1 and CDR2 (germline): DFQATT, SNEGSKA (reference sequence). The CDR3 covers 15 residues. Written as DNA, the CDR3 is TGCAGTGCTAGAGATAGAGCAGGGGTTGGAGATACGCAGTATTTT. This translates into CSARDRAGVGDTQYF.

V is TRBV7-8 and J is TRBJ2-5; D may be TRBD1 or TRBD2 (5 bases each). Germline V gene sequence: CDR1 SGHVS, CDR2 FQNEAQ. The V end lost 1 base, the J end lost 4 bases, and 13 bases lay between the germline ends. The CDR3 consists of 15 residues. The CDR3 region has the DNA TGTGCCAGCAGCTTAGAGAGGGGCAGGGCAGAGACCCAGTACTTC. This translates into CASSLERGRAETQYF.

This clonotype was observed a few times. The chain joins TRBV5-1 to TRBJ1-2, with 8 bases aligning to TRBD1. After removal of 4 bases from V and 5 bases from J, the junction contained 4 bases not matched to a gene. Germline CDR1 SGHRS, CDR2 YFSETQ. The CDR3 is 13 amino acids. CDR3: CASSPTGEYGYTF. DNA for the CDR3: TGCGCCAGCAGCCCGACAGGGGAGTATGGCTACACCTTC. The variable domain in full, completed from reference TRBV5-1 and TRBJ1-2, reads KAGVTQTPRYLIKTRGQQVTLSCSPISGHRSVSWYQQTPGQGLQFLFEYFSETQRNKGNFPGRFSGRQFSNSRSEMNVSTLELGDSALYLCASSPTGEYGYTFGSGTRLTVV.

The chain employs TRBV7-8 and TRBJ2-7; tentative D call: TRBD2 (6 bases). The V end was cut by 1 base, the J end by 3 bases, with 10 bases between. The length of the CDR3 is 14 residues. From germline, CDR1 is SGHVS and CDR2 FQNEAQ. CDR3 protein: CASSLVGSGYEQYV. As DNA, the CDR3 is TGTGCCAGCAGCTTAGTCGGTAGCGGCTACGAGCAGTACGTC.

The rearrangement uses TRBV5-1 and TRBJ2-6; D uncertain. The CDR3 spans 15 residues. CDR1 and CDR2 from the germline V gene are SGHRS and YFSETQ. Between the trimmed V and J ends, which lost 0 bases and 0 bases, there was a span of 4 bases. As DNA, the CDR3 is TGCGCCAGCAGCTTGGTTCACTCTGGGGCCAACGTCCTGACTTTC. The encoded protein is CASSLVHSGANVLTF.

This clonotype was picked up a small number of times. V is TRBV27 and J is TRBJ2-7; TRBD1 is a possible D gene (5 bases). Germline V gene lookup returns CDR1 MNHEY and CDR2 SMNVEV (reference sequence). V lost 5 bases and J lost 4, with 18 bases in between. The CDR3 totals 15 residues. The CDR3 here is CASSHGSYQGYEQYF. CDR3 sequence (DNA): TGTGCCAGCAGTCATGGATCCTATCAGGGATACGAGCAGTACTTC.